This entry concerns a single T cell receptor beta chain. The entry originates in a study of blood T cell repertoires in COVID-19. Study-level background: The analysed material was cDNA or gDNA that came from T cells, B-cell-depleted T cells, or PBMCs.

Per the germline V gene, CDR1 is LNHDA and CDR2 is SQIVND (reference sequence). V lost 3 bases, J lost 5 bases, and 15 bases stayed unmatched. The CDR3 is made up of 18 amino acids. Clinical history reported by participants formed the basis on which cohorts were assigned. Exposed participants came across a COVID-19 case within 2 weeks before study entry. Original handling: Amplifying reference gene primers gave estimates of nucleated cell counts. Sequenced by immunoSEQ multiplex PCR; TCRdb stores in-frame clones only, minus some. D and trimming come from the DNA, and the V and J calls and clone size come from that table. In the table there are 350,000 to 450,000 clones, roughly 92% of which are singletons.

The specimen sequenced was PBMCs or T cells enriched from blood (not recorded which). The chain recombines TRBV19 with TRBJ2-5; 10 bases match TRBD2. The receptor was derived from a woman aged 40 to 50 who had been exposed to COVID-19. CDR3 amino acids: CASSIFPSGGTGGETQYF. The CDR3 region has the DNA TGTGCCAGTAGTATCTTTCCTAGCGGGGGCACCGGGGGGGAGACCCAGTACTTC. The whole variable domain, remainder taken from reference TRBV19 and TRBJ2-5, is DGGITQSPKYLFRKEGQNVTLSCEQNLNHDAMYWYRQDPGQGLRLIYYSQIVNDFQKGDIAEGYSVSREKKESFPLTVTSAQKNPTAFYLCASSIFPSGGTGGETQYFGPGTRLLVL.